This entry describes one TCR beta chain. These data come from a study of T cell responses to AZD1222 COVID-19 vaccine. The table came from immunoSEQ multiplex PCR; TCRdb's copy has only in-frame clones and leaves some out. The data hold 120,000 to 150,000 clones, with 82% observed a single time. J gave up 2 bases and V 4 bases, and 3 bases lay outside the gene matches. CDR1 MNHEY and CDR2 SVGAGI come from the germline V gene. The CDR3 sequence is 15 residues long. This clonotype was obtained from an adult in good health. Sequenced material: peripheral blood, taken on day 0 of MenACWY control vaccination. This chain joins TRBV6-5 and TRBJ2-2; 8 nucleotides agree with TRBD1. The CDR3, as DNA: TGTGCCAGCAGTTTTGACAGGGGCAACACCGGGGAGCTGTTTTTT. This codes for CASSFDRGNTGELFF.